This TCR beta chain stems from a study of STAT5B mutations in CD4+ large granular lymphocyte leukemia. Broader study findings: Patient CD4-sorted repertoires stayed more clonal than healthy ones after leukemic-clone removal. 8/27 top patient clones versus 2/35 control clones were TRBV06-family.

As for this clone: Antigen: not known.

The CDR3 contains 14 residues. The V end lost 1 base, the J end lost 0 bases, and 4 bases lay between the germline ends. CDR1 and CDR2 (germline): LNHNV, YYDKDF (reference sequence). As handled by the study authors: A productive frequency of 2.59 x 10-5 was the lowest detectable. Only in-frame clones appear in the TCRdb table, and some are missing; sequencing was by immunoSEQ multiplex PCR. Clonal size and the V and J genes are those of that table, whereas D and trimming came from the DNA. Of 45,000 or so clones listed, around 86% are singletons. This chain uses TRBV15 with TRBJ2-1; D gene uncertain. The specimen sequenced was CD4+ T cells from blood buffy coats. This clonotype was obtained from a human donor in good health. For the CDR3, the DNA is TGTGCCACCAGCAGAGCTAGCTCCTACAATGAGCAGTTCTTC. Translating gives CATSRASSYNEQFF. The entire variable domain, with the rest obtained from reference TRBV15 and TRBJ2-1, is as follows: DAMVIQNPRYQVTQFGKPVTLSCSQTLNHNVMYWYQQKSSQAPKLLFHYYDKDFNNEADTPDNFQSRRPNTSFCFLDIRSPGLGDTAMYLCATSRASSYNEQFFGPGTRLTVL.